The rows below give T cell receptor beta chains drawn from one sample of a study of glioma-infiltrating T cells. TCRdb called the multiplex PCR reads again in MiXCR, with one record for every CDR3 protein. The data show under 150,000 distinct CDR3 sequences, 39% seen once. The specimen was glioma tissue, nonneoplastic brain tissue, or PBMCs (not recorded which). Receptors originate from a human donor with low-grade glioma or glioblastoma, undergoing nonglioma brain surgery, or in good health (not recorded which). The CDR3 runs from the conserved cysteine through the conserved F or W. D genes are given only for firm matches. A clone size is listed for some rows: how often the clone was seen (once, few, many), or a class if it is expanded.

NA,TRBJ2-3,TRBV11-2,NA,CASSPTRTSLGTDTQYF,TGTGCCAGCAGTCCCACCCGAACAAGTTTGGGCACAGATACGCAGTATTTT
NA,TRBJ2-3,TRBV6-2/TRBV6-3,NA,CASSPWGQRADTQYF,TGTGCCAGCAGCCCCTGGGGCCAACGCGCAGATACGCAGTATTTT
NA,TRBJ2-3,TRBV7-9,few,CASSLRQRPGTQYF,TGTGCCAGCAGCTTAAGGCAGCGCCCCGGTACGCAGTATTTT
NA,TRBJ1-2,TRBV20-1,few,CSARSPVLYGYTF,TGCAGTGCTAGGTCCCCTGTACTCTATGGCTACACCTTC
NA,TRBJ2-3,TRBV6-1,NA,CASSERATPRIDTQYF,TGTGCCAGCAGTGAAAGGGCCACTCCCAGGATAGATACGCAGTATTTT
TRBD1,TRBJ1-1,TRBV27,NA,CASSLQWGRGRRNTEAFF,TGTGCCAGCAGTTTACAGTGGGGCAGGGGGCGCCGGAACACTGAAGCTTTCTTT
TRBD2,TRBJ2-7,TRBV3-1,NA,CASSQGLAGVPYEQYF,TGTGCCAGCAGCCAAGGACTAGCGGGAGTCCCCTACGAGCAGTACTTC
TRBD1,TRBJ2-1,TRBV20-1,few,CSARGQTVSYNEQFF,TGCAGTGCTAGGGGACAGACCGTCTCCTACAATGAGCAGTTCTTC
TRBD1,TRBJ1-1,TRBV20-1,many,CSARVRQGARNTEAFF,TGCAGTGCTAGAGTCAGACAGGGGGCAAGGAACACTGAAGCTTTCTTT
NA,TRBJ2-7,TRBV20-1,NA,CSARDSRGSYEQYF,TGCAGTGCTCGGGACTCTAGGGGCTCCTACGAGCAGTACTTC
NA,TRBJ2-3,TRBV2,NA,CASSRGLSTDTQYF,TGTGCCAGCTCCAGGGGCCTTAGCACAGATACGCAGTATTTT
NA,TRBJ1-6,TRBV2,NA,CASSPLTGSSPLHF,TGTGCCAGCAGTCCGCTCACAGGGAGCTCACCCCTCCACTTT
TRBD2,TRBJ2-2,TRBV6-2/TRBV6-3,NA,CASTLTGGNTGELFF,TGTGCCAGTACCCTCACGGGAGGGAACACCGGGGAGCTGTTTTTT
NA,TRBJ1-1,TRBV6-6,NA,CASSYGRTGITEAFF,TGTGCCAGCAGTTACGGCCGAACAGGGATCACTGAAGCTTTCTTT
NA,TRBJ2-2,TRBV7-2,few,CASSFRDSDTGELFF,TGTGCCAGCAGCTTTCGGGACTCCGACACCGGGGAGCTGTTTTTT
NA,TRBJ2-7,TRBV20-1,NA,CSAPETTAYEQYF,TGCAGTGCGCCCGAGACAACCGCCTACGAGCAGTACTTC
NA,TRBJ2-7,TRBV2,NA,CASSDTGGNYEQYF,TGTGCCAGCAGTGATACAGGAGGGAACTACGAGCAGTACTTC
NA,TRBJ1-5,TRBV30,once,CAWSQGYQPQHF,TGTGCCTGGAGCCAGGGCTATCAGCCCCAGCATTTT
TRBD1,TRBJ1-5,TRBV20-1,NA,CSASPRITGGSQPQHF,TGCAGCGCTAGCCCCAGGATTACAGGGGGAAGCCAGCCCCAGCATTTT
TRBD1,TRBJ1-2,TRBV11-2,NA,CASSPQGFYGYTF,TGTGCCAGCAGTCCACAGGGGTTCTATGGCTACACCTTC
NA,TRBJ1-6,TRBV20-1,once,CSSTALGAVRDNSPLHF,TGCAGTTCTACGGCTCTGGGGGCAGTAAGAGATAATTCACCCCTCCACTTT
NA,TRBJ2-7,TRBV6-6,few,CASSYRNSHEQYF,TGTGCCAGCAGTTACCGTAACTCCCACGAGCAGTACTTC
NA,TRBJ2-1,TRBV27,NA,CGSSLSLPRDSHYNEQFF,TGTGGCAGCAGTTTGTCTCTCCCCCGGGACTCTCACTACAATGAGCAGTTCTTC